The T cell receptor (beta chain) described here comes from a study of T cell responses to AZD1222 COVID-19 vaccine. The table came from immunoSEQ multiplex PCR; TCRdb's copy has only in-frame clones and leaves some out. The sample records approximately 200,000 clones, around 94% being singletons. V was pared by 5 bases and J by 6 bases, with 26 bases between. This CDR3 region has 17 residues. Germline values: CDR1 SEHNR, CDR2 FQNEAQ (reference sequence). The source was peripheral blood, collected 28 days after the second dose of the MenACWY control vaccine. The source is an adult who received the MenACWY meningococcal vaccine as a control. V is TRBV7-9 and J is TRBJ2-7; D is tentatively TRBD1 or TRBD2 (6 bases each). Written as DNA, the CDR3 is TGTGCCAGCAGCACAGGGTTCGGTGCGGGATCGATGAGCGAGCAGTACTTC. This sequence encodes CASSTGFGAGSMSEQYF.